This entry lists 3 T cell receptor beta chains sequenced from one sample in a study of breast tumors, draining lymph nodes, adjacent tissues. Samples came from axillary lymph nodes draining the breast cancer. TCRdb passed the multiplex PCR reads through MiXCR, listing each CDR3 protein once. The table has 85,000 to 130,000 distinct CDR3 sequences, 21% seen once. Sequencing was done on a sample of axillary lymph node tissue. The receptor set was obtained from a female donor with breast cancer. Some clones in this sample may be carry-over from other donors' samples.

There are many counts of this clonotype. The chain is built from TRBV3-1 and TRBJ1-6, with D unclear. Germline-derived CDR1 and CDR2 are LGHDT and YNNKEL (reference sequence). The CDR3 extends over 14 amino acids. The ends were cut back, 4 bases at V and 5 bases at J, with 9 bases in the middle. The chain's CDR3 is CASSLAQNNSPLHF. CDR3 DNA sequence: TGTGCCAGCAGCCTGGCGCAGAATAATTCACCCCTCCACTTT.

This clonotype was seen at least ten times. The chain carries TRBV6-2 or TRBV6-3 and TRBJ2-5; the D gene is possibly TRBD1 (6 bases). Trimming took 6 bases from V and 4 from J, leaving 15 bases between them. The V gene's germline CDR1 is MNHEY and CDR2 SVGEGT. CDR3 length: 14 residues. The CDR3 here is CASSQPGGRETQYF. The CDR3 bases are TGTGCCAGCAGCCAACCTGGGGGCAGAGAGACCCAGTACTTC.

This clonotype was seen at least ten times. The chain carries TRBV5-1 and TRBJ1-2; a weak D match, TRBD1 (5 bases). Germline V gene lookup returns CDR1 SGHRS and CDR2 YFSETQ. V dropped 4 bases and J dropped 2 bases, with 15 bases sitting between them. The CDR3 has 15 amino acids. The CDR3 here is CASSPLLSGNYGYTF. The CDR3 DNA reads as TGCGCCAGCAGCCCGCTACTCTCAGGGAACTATGGCTACACCTTC.